One sample yielded the 27 T cell receptor beta chains listed below, sequenced in a study of blood T cell repertoires in COVID-19. Sequenced by immunoSEQ multiplex PCR; TCRdb stores in-frame clones only, minus some. The sample consists of roughly 250,000 clones, around 89% of them appearing once. Sequencing used PBMCs or T cells enriched from blood (not recorded which). The source is a man in his forties or fifties who had recovered from COVID-19.

CDR3 amino acids: CASSLAGAYEQYF. The DNA for the CDR3 is TGTGCCAGCAGCTTAGCGGGAGCCTACGAGCAGTACTTC. The chain is built from TRBV4-2 and TRBJ2-7, with 9 bases matching TRBD2. The J segment lost 2 bases and the V segment lost 5 bases, leaving 1 base of the junction unmatched. This CDR3 contains 13 residues. In germline, CDR1 is LGHNA, CDR2 YNFKEQ.

The chain couples TRBV15 to TRBJ1-3, with TRBD1 matching 12 bases. The CDR3 has 16 residues. CDR1 and CDR2 (germline): LNHNV, YYDKDF (reference sequence). V dropped 1 base and J dropped 2; count of bases not matched to a gene: 0. CDR3 region: CATSRGDRGPGNTIYF. DNA of the CDR3: TGTGCCACCAGCAGAGGGGACAGGGGGCCTGGAAACACCATATATTTT.

CDR3 region: CASTSLGGASQETQYF. The CDR3 coding sequence is TGTGCCAGCACCTCCTTAGGCGGGGCGTCTCAAGAGACCCAGTACTTC. The V call is TRBV5-6, the J call TRBJ2-5; a weak D match, TRBD2 (6 bases). The V gene lost 6 bases and the J gene lost 2 bases, with 20 bases spanning the gap. CDR1 is SGHDT and CDR2 is YYEEEE in the germline V gene. CDR3 length: 16 amino acids.

The chain combines TRBV5-6 with TRBJ1-5, with TRBD1 matching over 7 bases. This CDR3 is built from 16 residues. Trimming took 4 bases from V and 5 from J; bases not matched to a gene: 12. Germline V gives CDR1 SGHDT, CDR2 YYEEEE. The CDR3 sequence is CASSTRRGTADQPQHF. DNA of the CDR3: TGTGCCAGCAGCACCAGACGAGGGACAGCCGATCAGCCCCAGCATTTT.

The chain is built from TRBV6-5 and TRBJ2-7; perhaps TRBD2 as D (6 bases). The germline gives CDR1 MNHEY, CDR2 SVGAGI. V shed 8 bases and J shed 3 bases, with 11 bases lying between them. The CDR3 has 12 amino acids. DNA of the CDR3: TGTGCCAGCGGGGACTGGGGCTACGAGCAGTACTTC. This gives the protein CASGDWGYEQYF.

This clone turned up a few times. The chain recombines TRBV24-1 with TRBJ2-2; perhaps TRBD2 as D (5 bases). This CDR3 contains 13 residues. Trimming stripped 4 bases from V and 8 bases from J, with 10 bases between. Germline loops: CDR1 KGHDR, CDR2 SFDVKD. CDR3 sequence: CATSDQWRGELFF. CDR3 nucleotides: TGTGCCACCAGTGACCAATGGAGGGGGGAGCTGTTTTTT.

The rearrangement links TRBV2 to TRBJ1-2; 7 bases match TRBD1. The CDR3 extends over 13 amino acids. The germline V gene has CDR1 SNHLY and CDR2 FYNNEI. The trim removed 6 bases at V and 4 bases at J, leaving 5 bases unmatched. The CDR3 here is CASRDRVPYGYTF. Here the CDR3 DNA reads TGTGCCAGCAGAGACAGGGTACCCTATGGCTACACCTTC.

V usage is TRBV28 and J usage is TRBJ1-1, with D maybe TRBD1 (6 bases). V lost 5 bases and J 4 bases, leaving 14 bases between the germline ends. CDR1 and CDR2 (germline): MDHEN, SYDVKM. The CDR3 has 14 amino acids. CDR3 sequence (DNA): TGTGCCAGCAGTGATATTCAGGGGAGCACTGAAGCTTTCTTT. It specifies CASSDIQGSTEAFF.

This clone was counted between two and nine times. This sequence joins TRBV7-9 and TRBJ2-7, with 8 bases aligning to TRBD1. After removal of 2 bases from V and 2 bases from J, the junction contained 8 bases not matched to a gene. The CDR3 is 16 residues long. The V gene's germline CDR1 is SEHNR and CDR2 FQNEAQ (reference sequence). DNA of the CDR3: TGTGCCAGCAGCTTACCATCACAGGGGGGAACCTACGAGCAGTACTTC. Protein sequence: CASSLPSQGGTYEQYF. The variable domain in full, completed from reference TRBV7-9 and TRBJ2-7, reads DTGVSQNPRHKITKRGQNVTFRCDPISEHNRLYWYRQTLGQGPEFLTYFQNEAQLEKSRLLSDRFSAERPKGSFSTLEIQRTEQGDSAMYLCASSLPSQGGTYEQYFGPGTRLTVT.

V usage is TRBV20-1 and J usage is TRBJ1-1; D is ambiguous. This CDR3 spans 11 amino acids. Between the trimmed V and J ends, which lost 5 bases and 1 base, there was a span of 5 bases. Germline CDR1 reads DFQATT; CDR2 reads SNEGSKA (reference sequence). This chain's CDR3 is CSAAGNTEAFF. CDR3 sequence (DNA): TGCAGTGCTGCCGGGAACACTGAAGCTTTCTTT.

In DNA, the CDR3 is TGTGCCACCAGCAAAACTAGCGGAATATACGAGCAGTACTTC. Its translation: CATSKTSGIYEQYF. The V gene is TRBV15, the J gene TRBJ2-7, with 8 bases identical to TRBD2. This CDR3 has 14 residues. CDR1 is LNHNV, CDR2 YYDKDF, per germline (reference sequence). V shed 4 bases and J 4 bases; nucleotides not matched to a gene: 6.

A remark on this clone: A read error may account for a junction end that differs from germline. V and J are TRBV4-3 and TRBJ2-3, with D possibly being TRBD1 (6 bases). CDR3 length: 13 amino acids. Per germline, CDR1 LGHNA and CDR2 YSLEER. The CDR3 nucleotides read TGCGCCAGCAGACAAGAGGCAGGGGCTACGCAGTATTTT. Translation gives CASRQEAGATQYF.

The chain uses TRBV28 and TRBJ2-7; 8 bases fit TRBD2. Losses at the gene ends were 2 bases for V and 4 bases for J; bases not matched to a gene: 10. This CDR3 region has 16 residues. Germline V gene lookup returns CDR1 MDHEN and CDR2 SYDVKM. CDR3: CASSLNPPAGAYEQYF. The CDR3 bases are TGTGCCAGCAGTTTAAATCCGCCAGCGGGAGCGTACGAGCAGTACTTC.

CDR3 protein: CASSVSGPQGAQYF. Here the CDR3 DNA reads TGCGCCAGCAGTGTAAGCGGCCCACAGGGGGCCCAGTACTTC. The chain has TRBV10-1 and TRBJ2-5, with 8 nucleotides matching TRBD1. CDR1 and CDR2 (germline): WNHNN, SYGVQD (reference sequence). The length of the CDR3 is 14 residues. V shed 4 bases and J 9 bases; nucleotides not matched to a gene: 10.

This chain uses TRBV5-4 with TRBJ2-5; 8 nucleotides match TRBD2. Germline CDR1 SGHNT, CDR2 YYREEE (reference sequence). Trimming cost V 4 bases and J 0 bases; bases outside gene matches: 8. The CDR3 length is 16 residues. The CDR3 DNA is TGTGCCAGCAGCACGAGGCCTAGCGGGTACCAAGAGACCCAGTACTTC. Amino acids: CASSTRPSGYQETQYF. Supplemented by reference TRBV5-4 and TRBJ2-5, the full variable domain reads ETGVTQSPTHLIKTRGQQVTLRCSSQSGHNTVSWYQQALGQGPQFIFQYYREEENGRGNFPPRFSGLQFPNYSSELNVNALELDDSALYLCASSTRPSGYQETQYFGPGTRLLVL.

V gene TRBV7-3 combines with J gene TRBJ2-3; 9 bases map to TRBD1. CDR1 SGHTA and CDR2 FQGTGA come from the germline V gene. The V and J ends lost 5 bases and 4 bases, in that order; junction bases with no gene match: 10. The CDR3 loop spans 16 amino acids. CDR3 coding DNA: TGTGCCAGCAGCCCTACGGGGACAGGGACTTCAGATACGCAGTATTTT. Translating gives CASSPTGTGTSDTQYF.

This sequence joins TRBV7-9 and TRBJ2-5; 7 bases line up with TRBD1. The length of the CDR3 is 15 residues. Per germline, CDR1 SEHNR and CDR2 FQNEAQ (reference sequence). Trimming at V came to 5 bases and at J to 5 bases, leaving 11 bases not matched to a gene. CDR3 nucleotides: TGTGCCAGCAGCCCTAACAGGGGCCCCAGTGAGACCCAGTACTTC. Translated: CASSPNRGPSETQYF.

This clone was detected only a few times. Other DNA sequences within the sample encode an identical CDR3. The chain is built from TRBV20-1 and TRBJ2-5; D remains unclear. Germline CDR1 reads DFQATT; CDR2 reads SNEGSKA (reference sequence). Trimming shortened V by 6 bases and J by 3 bases, and 8 bases separated the two germline ends. The CDR3 loop spans 11 amino acids. The CDR3 DNA is TGCAGTGCCAAATCGGAAGAGACCCAGTACTTC. Protein product: CSAKSEETQYF.

V and J are TRBV15 and TRBJ1-5; D is ambiguous. The germline gives CDR1 LNHNV, CDR2 YYDKDF (reference sequence). CDR3 length: 13 amino acids. V was trimmed by 0 bases and J by 5 bases, leaving 5 bases between them. In DNA form, the CDR3 reads TGTGCCACCAGCAGAGATTCATATCAGCCCCAGCATTTT. The encoded protein is CATSRDSYQPQHF.

This rearrangement joins TRBV3-1 (or the pseudogene TRBV3-2) to TRBJ1-1; D is uncertain. The CDR3 loop spans 14 amino acids. V lost 0 bases and J 1 base, leaving 6 bases between the germline ends. Germline V gene lookup returns CDR1 LGHDT and CDR2 YNNKEL (reference sequence). The CDR3 DNA is TGTGCCAGCAGCCAAGAGTCCCGGAACACTGAAGCTTTCTTT. Amino acids: CASSQESRNTEAFF.

The rearrangement uses TRBV11-2 and TRBJ2-7; TRBD1 aligns across 7 bases. The V segment lost 6 bases and the J segment 5 bases; nucleotides outside the gene matches: 13. CDR3 length: 15 amino acids. Germline lookup yields CDR1 SGHAT and CDR2 FQNNGV. CDR3 loop: CASRPSGTARHEQYF. As DNA, the CDR3 is TGTGCCAGCAGACCGTCCGGGACAGCTCGCCACGAGCAGTACTTC.

The chain employs TRBV25-1 and TRBJ2-1; TRBD2 matches 10 bases. V shed 3 bases, J shed 3 bases, and the junction held 8 bases outside the gene matches. The CDR3 is 17 residues long. Germline V gives CDR1 MGHDK, CDR2 SYGVNS. The CDR3 protein is CASSDVLAGANYNEQFF. CDR3 nucleotides: TGTGCCAGCAGTGACGTGCTAGCGGGAGCGAACTACAATGAGCAGTTCTTC.

This clone is medium-sized by share. This chain uses TRBV21-1 with TRBJ2-1; the D call of TRBD1 is as the table states it, not checked on the DNA. TRBV21-1 is labeled a pseudogene. The CDR3 has 15 residues. This chain's CDR3 is CASNNGQGKYNEQFF. The CDR3 DNA sequence: TGTGCCAGCAACAACGGACAGGGGAAATACAATGAGCAGTTCTTC.

The V gene is TRBV7-9, the J gene TRBJ2-1; no clear D gene. This CDR3 spans 13 amino acids. The V gene's germline CDR1 is SEHNR and CDR2 FQNEAQ (reference sequence). V lost 3 bases and J 5 bases, leaving 8 bases between the germline ends. CDR3 sequence: CASSFFFDNEQFF. The CDR3 DNA reads as TGTGCCAGCAGCTTTTTTTTCGACAATGAGCAGTTCTTC.

Only a few counts were recorded for this clone. Its ends do not fully match the called genes, so a read error is possible. The chain couples TRBV4-3 to TRBJ2-7, with TRBD2 matching over 10 bases. The CDR3 totals 19 residues. Germline values: CDR1 LGHNA, CDR2 YSLEER. The CDR3 region is CASSQDQDTAGGPNWHPKF. The CDR3 DNA sequence: TGCGCCAGCAGCCAAGATCAAGATACAGCGGGAGGGCCCAATTGGCATCCCAAATTC.

This clone was picked up a small number of times. This chain uses TRBV4-1 with TRBJ1-6; 11 bases fit TRBD1. Germline CDR1 reads MGHRA; CDR2 reads YSYEKL. The CDR3 is 16 amino acids. The ends lost 4 bases at V and 9 bases at J; junction bases unmatched: 8. The CDR3 DNA follows: TGCGCCAGCAGCCTAACCGGGACAGGGGGTTCTTCACCCCTCCACTTT. This encodes CASSLTGTGGSSPLHF.

The chain employs TRBV12-3 or TRBV12-4 and TRBJ1-5; 9 nucleotides align to TRBD1. This CDR3 has 13 residues. The ends lost 7 bases at V and 5 bases at J; junction bases unmatched: 3. The CDR3 DNA sequence: TGTGCCAGCACGTGGGACAGGGATCAGCCCCAGCATTTT. Translation gives CASTWDRDQPQHF.